The T cell receptor (beta chain) described here comes from a study of HIV-infected children after antiretroviral therapy interruption. RNA-based 3' RACE libraries used unique molecular identifiers. Via MiXCR, TCRdb re-called the 3' RACE reads, giving one row per CDR3 protein. The data contain about 89,000 distinct CDR3 sequences, around 6.9% of them seen just once; the ten biggest clones take up approximately 1.2%. The table lists this clonotype with many counts. As for treatment: PENTA 11 planned treatment interruption arm or continuous ART arm. The CDR3 covers 14 residues. The J segment lost 2 bases and the V segment lost 4 bases, leaving 3 bases of the junction unmatched. Germline-derived CDR1 and CDR2 are SGHTA and FQGNSA.

The source is a pool of human donors with HIV. The input for sequencing was CD45RA+ CD4+ T cells from PBMCs, pooled from several time points, taken from a donor given antiretroviral therapy, either interrupted or continuous. Noted subset: naive CD4+ CD45RA+ CD45RO- T cells. The chain uses TRBV7-2 and TRBJ2-7; 9 bases are a match to TRBD1. The CDR3 DNA is TGTGCCAGCAGCTCCGGACAGGGGACCTACGAGCAGTACTTC. This codes for CASSSGQGTYEQYF.